This T cell receptor (beta chain) was recorded in a study of somatic mutations in cytotoxic T cells in rheumatoid arthritis. Study-level information: The researchers flow-sorted some T-cell populations stained with V beta antibodies and got nearly 100% purity, and these included V beta1+ cells sequenced for TCRB.

The assay was immunoSEQ multiplex PCR, and TCRdb's table has in-frame clones only and misses some. Among around 29,000 clones listed, around four fifths were seen once. Once isolated by positive magnetic bead selection, the CD4+ and CD8+ cells had their purity checked by flow cytometry. Study outcomes and limitations: Rheumatoid arthritis patients and age-matched healthy controls showed no significant difference in CD8+ T-cell clonality.

A word on this clone: The antigen remains unidentified.

Sequencing used CD8+ T cells sorted from blood. This receptor was identified in an adult with rheumatoid arthritis.

DNA of the CDR3: TGTGCCAGCAGCTATAGGACCCTGAACACTGAAGCTTTCTTT. Amino acid sequence: CASSYRTLNTEAFF. The genes are TRBV11-2 and TRBJ1-1; no firm D call. V was cut by 4 bases and J by 0 bases, with 9 bases left in between. The CDR3 runs to 14 residues. In germline, CDR1 is SGHAT, CDR2 FQNNGV.